A selection of T cell receptor beta chains follows, all from one sample in a study of blood T cell repertoires in COVID-19. Repertoires were generated with immunoSEQ multiplex PCR, while TCRdb's copy carries only in-frame clones and drops some. Here the sample spans around 310,000 clones, around 89% being singletons. The specimen sequenced was peripheral blood. Every receptor here comes from a woman in her 50s with active or convalescent COVID-19. Both conserved end residues are part of each CDR3. The D gene is left open where the match is weak. Some rows mark clone size as missing; the rest say once, few, many or name a class of expanded clone.

TRBV7-3	NA	NA	TRBJ2-2	CASSSGQDTGELFF	TGTGCCAGCAGCTCGGGACAAGACACCGGGGAGCTGTTTTTT
TRBV30	once	NA	TRBJ1-1	CAWSFSRNTEAFF	TGTGCCTGGAGCTTTAGTCGGAACACTGAAGCTTTCTTT
TRBV19	NA	TRBD2	TRBJ2-3	CASKTSGTDTQYF	TGTGCCAGTAAGACTAGCGGCACAGATACGCAGTATTTT
TRBV27	NA	TRBD1	TRBJ2-3	CASSSRTGRDTQYF	TGTGCCAGCAGTTCTCGGACAGGGAGAGATACGCAGTATTTT
TRBV10-3	NA	NA	TRBJ1-2	CAISEGQMYGYTF	TGTGCCATCAGTGAGGGACAGATGTATGGCTACACCTTC
TRBV5-3	once	NA	TRBJ1-5	CARSVPPGKKWNQPQHF	TGTGCCAGAAGCGTTCCGCCAGGGAAGAAGTGGAATCAGCCCCAGCATTTT
TRBV7-2	NA	NA	TRBJ1-1	CASSLRSGVYTEAFF	TGTGCCAGCAGCTTACGATCCGGGGTCTACACTGAAGCTTTCTTT
TRBV28	NA	TRBD2	TRBJ2-5	CASSSIRTSGRILGETQYF	TGTGCCAGCAGTTCAATCCGGACTAGCGGGAGGATACTAGGAGAGACCCAGTACTTC
TRBV4-3	NA	TRBD2	TRBJ2-5	CASSQEWGGGARETQYF	TGCGCCAGCAGCCAAGAATGGGGCGGGGGGGCCCGAGAGACCCAGTACTTC
TRBV9	NA	TRBD2	TRBJ2-3	CASSVLAGEYNTDTQYF	TGTGCCAGCAGCGTGTTAGCGGGGGAATATAACACAGATACGCAGTATTTT
TRBV2	NA	NA	TRBJ1-4	CASSNFGEKLFF	TGTGCCAGCAGTAACTTCGGGGAAAAACTGTTTTTT
TRBV6-2/TRBV6-3	NA	TRBD2	TRBJ2-1	CASSLRGGTSYNEQFF	TGTGCCAGCAGCCTCCGGGGGGGGACCTCCTACAATGAGCAGTTCTTC
TRBV24-1	NA	TRBD2	TRBJ2-3	CATSAGGTIPTDTQYF	TGTGCCACGTCCGCGGGGGGGACGATCCCCACAGATACGCAGTATTTT
TRBV27	NA	TRBD1	TRBJ2-2	CASSLYRGLGELFF	TGTGCCAGCAGTCTTTACAGGGGGCTCGGGGAGCTGTTTTTT
TRBV19	few	TRBD1	TRBJ2-2	CASKRTGTGELFF	TGTGCCAGTAAGCGGACAGGTACCGGGGAGCTGTTTTTT
TRBV30	NA	TRBD1	TRBJ1-1	CAWRYRGTEAFF	TGTGCCTGGAGGTACAGGGGGACGGAAGCTTTCTTT
TRBV4-1	NA	TRBD2	TRBJ2-3	CASSPLTRLAGGPVDTQYF	TGCGCCAGCAGCCCCCTAACCCGACTAGCGGGGGGGCCGGTAGATACGCAGTATTTT
TRBV5-8	NA	NA	TRBJ1-6	CASSFVGTTNSPLHF	TGTGCCAGCAGCTTCGTCGGGACAACGAATTCACCCCTCCACTTT
TRBV7-2	NA	TRBD2	TRBJ2-7	CASSPQTSGRPYEQYF	TGTGCCAGCAGCCCACAGACTAGCGGGAGGCCCTACGAGCAGTACTTC
TRBV30	NA	NA	TRBJ1-2	CAWSESAGSYTF	TGTGCCTGGAGTGAAAGTGCCGGGAGCTACACCTTC
TRBV28	NA	NA	TRBJ1-2	CASSWVSGSSDGYTF	TGTGCCAGCAGTTGGGTTTCGGGAAGCTCGGATGGCTACACCTTC
TRBV6-2/TRBV6-3	NA	NA	TRBJ2-1	CASSSWGGAVSYNEQFF	TGTGCCAGCAGTTCATGGGGCGGGGCCGTCTCCTACAATGAGCAGTTCTTC
TRBV19	NA	TRBD1	TRBJ2-2	CATTRTGPNSANTGELFF	TGTGCCACCACACGGACAGGGCCGAACTCTGCGAACACCGGGGAGCTGTTTTTT
TRBV10-3	NA	TRBD2	TRBJ2-1	CAIGGLAGKSVNEQFF	TGTGCCATCGGAGGACTAGCGGGAAAGAGCGTCAATGAGCAGTTCTTC
TRBV27	NA	TRBD1	TRBJ1-1	CASSRGQVNTEAFF	TGTGCCAGCAGCCGGGGACAGGTGAACACTGAAGCTTTCTTT
TRBV29-1	NA	TRBD2	TRBJ2-7	CSVWGGAYEQYF	TGCAGCGTTTGGGGAGGGGCCTACGAGCAGTACTTC
TRBV2	few	NA	TRBJ2-2	CASSFHLGGTLNTGELFF	TGTGCCAGCAGCTTCCATCTGGGAGGGACATTGAACACCGGGGAGCTGTTTTTT
TRBV7-9	few	TRBD1	TRBJ1-6	CASSLAGGGSPLHF	TGTGCCAGCAGCTTAGCAGGGGGCGGTTCACCCCTCCACTTT
TRBV3-1/TRBV3-2	NA	TRBD1	TRBJ1-2	CASSQVRDRAGYTF	TGTGCCAGCAGCCAAGTGAGGGACAGGGCAGGCTACACCTTC
TRBV5-1	NA	TRBD1	TRBJ2-7	CASSLGQGGGNEQYF	TGCGCCAGCAGCTTGGGACAGGGGGGCGGGAACGAGCAGTACTTC
TRBV9	NA	NA	TRBJ2-2	CASSVGHTNTGELFF	TGTGCCAGCAGCGTAGGGCATACGAACACCGGGGAGCTGTTTTTT
TRBV3-1/TRBV3-2	once	NA	TRBJ1-2	CASSQDGQWGYTF	TGTGCCAGCAGCCAAGATGGGCAGTGGGGCTACACCTTC